The TCR beta chain under discussion was sequenced for a study of blood T cell repertoires in COVID-19. The V end lost 2 bases, the J end lost 6 bases, and 21 bases lay between the germline ends. The CDR3 loop spans 16 amino acids. In germline, CDR1 is SGDLS, CDR2 YYNGEE. Original data processing: Reference gene primer amplification gave estimated nucleated cell counts. Sequenced by immunoSEQ multiplex PCR; TCRdb stores in-frame clones only, minus some. The V and J calls and clone size are taken from that table; D and trimming were inferred from the DNA. The table lists about 84,000 clones, over 70% of them singletons, with around 39% in the top ten.

The TCR sequence derives from a man at least 80 years old with active or convalescent COVID-19. The rearrangement links TRBV9 to TRBJ2-7; no clear D gene. The source material was peripheral blood. CDR3 bases: TGTGCCAGCAGCGTCCACCCCGAATTTGGATCGGGCGAGCAGTACTTC. Its protein product is CASSVHPEFGSGEQYF.